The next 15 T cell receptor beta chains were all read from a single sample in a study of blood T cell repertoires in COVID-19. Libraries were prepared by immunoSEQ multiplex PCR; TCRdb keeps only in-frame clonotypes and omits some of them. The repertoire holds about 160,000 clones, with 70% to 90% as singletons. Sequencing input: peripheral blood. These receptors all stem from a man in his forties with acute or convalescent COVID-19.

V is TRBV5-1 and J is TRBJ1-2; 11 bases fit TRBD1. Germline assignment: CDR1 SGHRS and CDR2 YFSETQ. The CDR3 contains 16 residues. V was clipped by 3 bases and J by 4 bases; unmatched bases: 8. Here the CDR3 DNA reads TGCGCCAGCAGCTACACCGGGACAGGGGGTGTCTATGGCTACACCTTC. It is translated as CASSYTGTGGVYGYTF.

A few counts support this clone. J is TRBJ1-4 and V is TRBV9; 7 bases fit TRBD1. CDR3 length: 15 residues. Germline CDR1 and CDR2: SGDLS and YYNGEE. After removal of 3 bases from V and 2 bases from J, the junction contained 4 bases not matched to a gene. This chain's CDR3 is CASSAQGTTNEKLFF. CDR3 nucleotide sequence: TGTGCCAGCAGCGCACAGGGGACCACTAATGAAAAACTGTTTTTT.

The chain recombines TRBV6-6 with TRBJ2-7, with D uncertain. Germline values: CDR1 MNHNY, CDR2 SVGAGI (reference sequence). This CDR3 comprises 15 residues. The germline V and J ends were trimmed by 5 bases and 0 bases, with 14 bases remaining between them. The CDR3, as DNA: TGTGCCAGCAGTCGACGACAAGGTGACTCCTACGAGCAGTACTTC. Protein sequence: CASSRRQGDSYEQYF.

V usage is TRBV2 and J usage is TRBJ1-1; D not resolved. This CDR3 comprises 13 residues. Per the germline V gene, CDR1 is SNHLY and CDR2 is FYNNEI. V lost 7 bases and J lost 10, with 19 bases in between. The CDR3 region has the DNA TGTGCCAGCATTCTTGACTACACTGACGGAGCTTTCTTT. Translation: CASILDYTDGAFF.

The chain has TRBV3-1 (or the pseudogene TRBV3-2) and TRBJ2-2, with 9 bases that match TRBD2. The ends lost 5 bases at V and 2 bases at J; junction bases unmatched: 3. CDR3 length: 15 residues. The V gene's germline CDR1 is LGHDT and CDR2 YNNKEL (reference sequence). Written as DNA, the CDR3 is TGTGCCAGCAGCGTGCGGGGGGGCAACACCGGGGAGCTGTTTTTT. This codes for CASSVRGGNTGELFF.

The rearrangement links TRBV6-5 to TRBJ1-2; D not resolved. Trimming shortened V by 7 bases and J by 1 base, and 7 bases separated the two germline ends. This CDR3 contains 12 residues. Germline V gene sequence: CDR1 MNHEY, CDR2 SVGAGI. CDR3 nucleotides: TGTGCCAGCAAAGGAGTTAACTATGGCTACACCTTC. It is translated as CASKGVNYGYTF.

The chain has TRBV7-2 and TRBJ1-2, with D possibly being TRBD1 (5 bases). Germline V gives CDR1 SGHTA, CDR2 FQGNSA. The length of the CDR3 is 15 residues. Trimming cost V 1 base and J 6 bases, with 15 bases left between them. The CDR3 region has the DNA TGTGCCAGCAGCTTAGTGGTTGGGCAGGGTGATGGCTACACCTTC. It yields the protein CASSLVVGQGDGYTF.

The CDR3, as DNA: TGCAGTGCGGGGACAGGGGACACCATATATTTT. This translates into CSAGTGDTIYF. The genes are TRBV20-1 and TRBJ1-3; 10 bases fit TRBD1. V lost 6 bases and J lost 8; bases outside the gene matches: 1. Germline CDR1 DFQATT, CDR2 SNEGSKA (reference sequence). CDR3 length: 11 residues.

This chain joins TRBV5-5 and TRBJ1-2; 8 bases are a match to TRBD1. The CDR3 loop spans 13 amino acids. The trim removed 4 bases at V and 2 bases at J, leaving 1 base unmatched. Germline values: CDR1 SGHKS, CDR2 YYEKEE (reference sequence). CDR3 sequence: CASSGQGNYGYTF. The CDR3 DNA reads TGTGCCAGCAGCGGACAGGGAAACTATGGCTACACCTTC.

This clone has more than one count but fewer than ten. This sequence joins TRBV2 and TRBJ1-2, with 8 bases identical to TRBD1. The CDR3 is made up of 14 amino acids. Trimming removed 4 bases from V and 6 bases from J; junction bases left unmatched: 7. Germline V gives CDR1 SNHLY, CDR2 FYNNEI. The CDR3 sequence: CASSGQGWENGYTF. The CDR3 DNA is TGTGCCAGCAGTGGACAGGGGTGGGAGAATGGCTACACCTTC.

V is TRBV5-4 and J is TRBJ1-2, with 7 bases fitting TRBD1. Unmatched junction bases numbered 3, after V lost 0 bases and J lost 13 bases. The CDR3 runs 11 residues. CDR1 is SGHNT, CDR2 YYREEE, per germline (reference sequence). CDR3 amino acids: CASSLGWDSTF. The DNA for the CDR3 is TGTGCCAGCAGCTTGGGCTGGGACAGCACCTTC.

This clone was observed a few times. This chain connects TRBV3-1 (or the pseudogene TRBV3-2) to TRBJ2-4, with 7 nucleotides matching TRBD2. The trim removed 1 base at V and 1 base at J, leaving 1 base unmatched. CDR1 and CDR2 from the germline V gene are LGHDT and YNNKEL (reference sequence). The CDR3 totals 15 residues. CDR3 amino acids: CASSQVGGAKNIQYF. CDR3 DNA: TGTGCCAGCAGCCAAGTGGGGGGGGCCAAAAACATTCAGTACTTC.

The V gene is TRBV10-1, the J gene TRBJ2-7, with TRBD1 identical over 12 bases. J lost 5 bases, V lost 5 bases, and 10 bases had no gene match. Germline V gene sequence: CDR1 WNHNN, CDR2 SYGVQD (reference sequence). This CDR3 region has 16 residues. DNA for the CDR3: TGCGCCAGCAGTTACGACCGGGACAGGGGGCTGAACGAGCAGTACTTC. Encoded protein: CASSYDRDRGLNEQYF.

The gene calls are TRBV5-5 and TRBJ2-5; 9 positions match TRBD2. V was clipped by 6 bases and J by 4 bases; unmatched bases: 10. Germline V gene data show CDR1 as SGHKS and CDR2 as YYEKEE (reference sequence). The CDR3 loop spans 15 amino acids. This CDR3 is CASIWTSAPGETQYF. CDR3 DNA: TGTGCCAGCATCTGGACTAGCGCCCCGGGAGAGACCCAGTACTTC.

The CDR3 loop reads CASSLEGAGEQFF. Written as DNA, the CDR3 is TGCGCCAGCAGCTTGGAGGGGGCGGGTGAGCAGTTCTTC. The chain is built from TRBV5-1 and TRBJ2-1, with 7 positions matching TRBD1. After removal of 0 bases from V and 9 bases from J, the junction contained 3 bases not matched to a gene. CDR1 is SGHRS, CDR2 YFSETQ, per germline. The CDR3 length is 13 residues.